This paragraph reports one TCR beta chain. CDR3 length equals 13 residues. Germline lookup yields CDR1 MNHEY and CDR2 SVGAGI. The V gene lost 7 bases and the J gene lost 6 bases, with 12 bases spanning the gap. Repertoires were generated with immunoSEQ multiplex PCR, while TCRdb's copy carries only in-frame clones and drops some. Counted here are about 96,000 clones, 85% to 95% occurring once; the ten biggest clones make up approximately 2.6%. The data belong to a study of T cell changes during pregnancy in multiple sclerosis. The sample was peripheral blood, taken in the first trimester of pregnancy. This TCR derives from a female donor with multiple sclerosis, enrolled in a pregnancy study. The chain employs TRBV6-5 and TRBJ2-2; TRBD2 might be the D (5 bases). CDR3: CASTSNLSGELFF. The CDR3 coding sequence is TGTGCCAGCACTAGCAACTTATCCGGGGAGCTGTTTTTT.